The entry that follows covers one T cell receptor (beta chain) sequence. Antigen: not known. These data originate in a study of post-analysis software for immune sequencing data. The study, taken as a whole, reports: The study found TRBV5-6, TRBV5-1 and TRBV20-1 among a few TRBV segments more frequent in patients than controls. Significantly decreased normalized Chao1 diversity was recorded for multiple sclerosis patients relative to controls.

CDR1 and CDR2 (germline): SEHNR, FQNEAQ (reference sequence). Germline trimming cut 0 bases from V and 2 bases from J; bases unmatched to any gene: 2. The length of the CDR3 is 16 residues. Unique molecular identifiers were present in the TCR beta cDNA libraries. From about 1 to 10 million T cells, 550,000 or so cDNA molecules were obtained. Each CDR3 protein gets one entry after TCRdb re-called the PCR reads with MiXCR. The table records approximately 440,000 distinct CDR3 sequences, roughly 46% of them present only once. Source material: blood. The TCR was taken from a girl aged 5-17 years with multiple sclerosis. The rearrangement joins TRBV7-9 to TRBJ2-5, with 11 bases aligning to TRBD2. The CDR3 DNA reads as TGTGCCAGCAGCTTAGCCGGGACTAGCGGACAAGAGACCCAGTACTTC. This gives the protein CASSLAGTSGQETQYF.